This T cell receptor (beta chain) was captured by sequencing in a study of T cell responses to AZD1222 COVID-19 vaccine. The CDR3 totals 17 residues. Germline V CDR1 and CDR2: MNHEY, SVGEGT. V lost 2 bases, J lost 0 bases, and 2 bases stayed unmatched. Notes on this clone: Antigen unknown.

The data were produced by immunoSEQ multiplex PCR, yet TCRdb's version contains in-frame clones alone and is incomplete. Of about 150,000 clones in the sample, about 90% were seen once. Study-wide findings and caveats: White British people made up most donors, females outnumbered males, and clonal diversity was possibly underestimated. Only a handful of AZD1222 recipients, more than 5 in all, had baseline seropositivity.

This rearrangement joins TRBV6-2 or TRBV6-3 to TRBJ2-6; 9 nucleotides match TRBD1. This receptor was identified in an adult who received the MenACWY meningococcal vaccine as a control. Specimen: peripheral blood, collected 28 days after the second dose of the MenACWY control vaccine. CDR3 in amino acids: CASSYGTGYSGANVLTF. CDR3 nucleotide sequence: TGTGCCAGCAGTTACGGGACAGGGTACTCTGGGGCCAACGTCCTGACTTTC.